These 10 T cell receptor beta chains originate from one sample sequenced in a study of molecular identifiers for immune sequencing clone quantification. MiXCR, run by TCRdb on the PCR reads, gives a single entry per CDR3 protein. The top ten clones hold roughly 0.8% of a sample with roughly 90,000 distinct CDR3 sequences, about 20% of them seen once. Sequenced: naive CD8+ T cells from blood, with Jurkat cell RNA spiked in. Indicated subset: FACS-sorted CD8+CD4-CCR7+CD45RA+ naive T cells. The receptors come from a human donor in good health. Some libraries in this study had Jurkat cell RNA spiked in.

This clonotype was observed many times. CDR3 coding DNA: TGTGCCAGCAGCTCCTCTAGCGGGGTCACCTACAATGAGCAGTTCTTC. As protein: CASSSSSGVTYNEQFF. This rearrangement joins TRBV7-9 to TRBJ2-1; 9 bases are shared with TRBD2. V lost 4 bases and J lost 2; bases outside the gene matches: 6. Germline V CDR1 and CDR2: SEHNR, FQNEAQ (reference sequence). There are 16 residues in the CDR3. The full variable domain, rest sourced from reference TRBV7-9 and TRBJ2-1, is DTGVSQNPRHKITKRGQNVTFRCDPISEHNRLYWYRQTLGQGPEFLTYFQNEAQLEKSRLLSDRFSAERPKGSFSTLEIQRTEQGDSAMYLCASSSSSGVTYNEQFFGPGTRLTVL.

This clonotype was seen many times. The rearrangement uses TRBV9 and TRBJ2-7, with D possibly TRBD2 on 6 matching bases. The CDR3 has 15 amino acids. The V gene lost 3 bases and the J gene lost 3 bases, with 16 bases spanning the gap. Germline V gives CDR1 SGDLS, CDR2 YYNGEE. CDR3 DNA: TGTGCCAGCAGCGGGTCGGGGGAACCGAACTACGAGCAGTACTTC. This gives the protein CASSGSGEPNYEQYF.

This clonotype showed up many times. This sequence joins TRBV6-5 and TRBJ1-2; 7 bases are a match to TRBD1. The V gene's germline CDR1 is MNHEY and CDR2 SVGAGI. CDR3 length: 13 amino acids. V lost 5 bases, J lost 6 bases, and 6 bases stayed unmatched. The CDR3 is CASSRTGSHGYTF. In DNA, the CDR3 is TGTGCCAGCAGTCGGACAGGCAGTCATGGCTACACCTTC.

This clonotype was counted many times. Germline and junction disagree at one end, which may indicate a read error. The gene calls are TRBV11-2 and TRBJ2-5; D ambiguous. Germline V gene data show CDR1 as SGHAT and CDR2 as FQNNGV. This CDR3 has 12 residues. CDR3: CASSSAIEAQYF. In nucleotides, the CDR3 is TGTGCCAGCAGCTCCGCAATAGAGGCCCAGTACTTC.

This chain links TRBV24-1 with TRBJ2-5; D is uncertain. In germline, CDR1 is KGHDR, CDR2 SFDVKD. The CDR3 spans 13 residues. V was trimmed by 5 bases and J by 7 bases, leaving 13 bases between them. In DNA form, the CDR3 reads TGTGCCACCAGTGGGCCGGGCGGATGGACCCAGTACTTC. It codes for CATSGPGGWTQYF.

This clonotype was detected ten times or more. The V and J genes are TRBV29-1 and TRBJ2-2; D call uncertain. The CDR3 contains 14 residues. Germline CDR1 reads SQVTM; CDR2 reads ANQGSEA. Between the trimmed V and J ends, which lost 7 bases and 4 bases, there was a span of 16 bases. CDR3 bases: TGCAGCGCCGCCGGGCTAGGGTTCACCGGGGAGCTGTTTTTT. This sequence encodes CSAAGLGFTGELFF.

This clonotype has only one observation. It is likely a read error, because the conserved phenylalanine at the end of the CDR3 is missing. The CDR3 coding sequence is TGTGCCAGCAGCACCGTGAAGGGTACTAATGAAAAACTGTTTCTT. Translation: CASSTVKGTNEKLFL. The chain employs TRBV12-3 or TRBV12-4 and TRBJ1-4; D is uncertain. Trimming took 6 bases from V and 2 from J, leaving 13 bases between them. This CDR3 comprises 15 residues.

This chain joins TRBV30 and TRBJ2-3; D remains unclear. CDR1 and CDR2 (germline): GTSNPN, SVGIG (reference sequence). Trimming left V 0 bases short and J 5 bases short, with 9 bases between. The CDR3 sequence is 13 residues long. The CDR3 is CAWSVVRQDTQYF. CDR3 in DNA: TGTGCCTGGAGTGTCGTTAGGCAAGATACGCAGTATTTT. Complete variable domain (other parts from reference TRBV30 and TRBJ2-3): SQTIHQWPATLVQPVGSPLSLECTVEGTSNPNLYWYRQAAGRGLQLLFYSVGIGQISSEVPQNLSASRPQDRQFILSSKKLLLSDSGFYLCAWSVVRQDTQYFGPGTRLTVL.

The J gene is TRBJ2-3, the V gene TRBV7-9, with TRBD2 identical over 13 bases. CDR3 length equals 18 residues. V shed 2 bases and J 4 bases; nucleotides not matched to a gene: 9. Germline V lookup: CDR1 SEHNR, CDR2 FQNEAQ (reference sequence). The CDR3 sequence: CASSLPRTSGRLADTQYF. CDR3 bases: TGTGCCAGCAGCTTACCCCGGACTAGCGGGAGACTCGCAGATACGCAGTATTTT. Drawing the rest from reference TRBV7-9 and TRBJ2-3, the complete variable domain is DTGVSQNPRHKITKRGQNVTFRCDPISEHNRLYWYRQTLGQGPEFLTYFQNEAQLEKSRLLSDRFSAERPKGSFSTLEIQRTEQGDSAMYLCASSLPRTSGRLADTQYFGPGTRLTVL.

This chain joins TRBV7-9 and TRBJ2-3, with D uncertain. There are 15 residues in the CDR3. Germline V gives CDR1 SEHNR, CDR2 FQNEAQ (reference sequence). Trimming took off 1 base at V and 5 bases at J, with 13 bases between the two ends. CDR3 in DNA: TGTGCCAGCAGCTTAGTTTTAGGTGCTGAAGATACGCAGTATTTT. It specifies CASSLVLGAEDTQYF.